Listed here are 20 T cell receptor beta chains from one sample, sequenced in a study of blood T cell repertoires in COVID-19. The method was immunoSEQ multiplex PCR; TCRdb's version includes in-frame clones alone and lacks a portion of them. The sample has 300,000 to 350,000 clones; about 90% are singletons. The sequencing input was peripheral blood. The receptors were sampled from a woman in her seventies with COVID-19, enrolled during active disease.

V and J are TRBV6-5 and TRBJ1-5; D gene ambiguous. Germline V gene data show CDR1 as MNHEY and CDR2 as SVGAGI. V lost 8 bases and J 0 bases, leaving 8 bases between the germline ends. The CDR3 runs 13 residues. The CDR3 reads CASGSYSNQPQHF. In DNA, the CDR3 is TGTGCCAGCGGCAGTTATAGCAATCAGCCCCAGCATTTT.

V and J are TRBV15 and TRBJ2-7; D may be TRBD1 (6 bases). The ends were cut back, 0 bases at V and 10 bases at J, with 10 bases in the middle. Germline lookup yields CDR1 LNHNV and CDR2 YYDKDF (reference sequence). This CDR3 region has 12 residues. Written as DNA, the CDR3 is TGTGCCACCAGCAGAGATCGAGGGACACAGTACTTC. Amino acids: CATSRDRGTQYF.

In this sample, this clone turned up a few times. The chain is built from TRBV5-4 and TRBJ2-1, with a possible D match to TRBD1 (5 bases). Germline assignment: CDR1 SGHNT and CDR2 YYREEE (reference sequence). The CDR3 loop spans 16 amino acids. Trimming cost V 9 bases and J 0 bases, with 19 bases left between them. The CDR3 bases are TGTGCCACATTCGCTAGGACACCGAGCTCCTACAATGAGCAGTTCTTC. This sequence encodes CATFARTPSSYNEQFF.

DNA for the CDR3: TGTGCCAGTAGTAATTGGGACTCCTCACCCCTCCACTTT. Its protein product is CASSNWDSSPLHF. The chain is built from TRBV19 and TRBJ1-6; a possible D gene is TRBD1 (5 bases). Trimming removed 4 bases at V and 10 bases at J, with 11 bases between. The germline V gene has CDR1 LNHDA and CDR2 SQIVND (reference sequence). This CDR3 spans 13 amino acids.

This chain uses TRBV10-3 with TRBJ2-5; 12 bases agree with TRBD2. V was pared by 3 bases and J by 3 bases, with 2 bases of the junction left unmatched. The germline V gene has CDR1 ENHRY and CDR2 SYGVKD. CDR3 length: 15 residues. CDR3 loop: CAISDPSGGEETQYF. CDR3 bases: TGTGCCATCAGTGACCCTAGCGGGGGGGAAGAGACCCAGTACTTC.

The V gene is TRBV28, the J gene TRBJ2-3; 10 nucleotides match TRBD2. Germline V gene lookup returns CDR1 MDHEN and CDR2 SYDVKM. CDR3 size: 16 residues. The ends lost 4 bases at V and 2 bases at J; junction bases unmatched: 6. The CDR3 region is CASSSFGLADTDTQYF. The CDR3 coding sequence is TGTGCCAGCAGTTCATTCGGACTAGCGGACACAGATACGCAGTATTTT.

Here the CDR3 DNA reads TGTGCCAGCAGCCGCCTACCCGGGACTTACGAGCAGTACTTC. It yields the protein CASSRLPGTYEQYF. The rearrangement joins TRBV14 to TRBJ2-7; TRBD2 is a possible D gene (6 bases). Trimming took off 4 bases at V and 4 bases at J, with 14 bases between the two ends. CDR1 is SGHDN and CDR2 is FVKESK in the germline V gene. The CDR3 is made up of 14 amino acids.

The chain has TRBV19 and TRBJ1-3; D not certain. The CDR3 consists of 12 residues. Between the trimmed V and J ends, which lost 5 bases and 0 bases, there was a span of 2 bases. Looked up from germline, CDR1 is LNHDA and CDR2 is SQIVND (reference sequence). The chain's CDR3 is CASSHSGNTIYF. DNA for the CDR3: TGTGCCAGTAGTCACTCTGGAAACACCATATATTTT. The complete variable domain, with remaining parts taken from reference TRBV19 and TRBJ1-3, reads DGGITQSPKYLFRKEGQNVTLSCEQNLNHDAMYWYRQDPGQGLRLIYYSQIVNDFQKGDIAEGYSVSREKKESFPLTVTSAQKNPTAFYLCASSHSGNTIYFGEGSWLTVV.

The chain links TRBV19 to TRBJ2-1, with 12 bases identical to TRBD2. The germline CDR1 and CDR2 sequences are LNHDA and SQIVND (reference sequence). J lost 7 bases, V lost 3 bases, and 7 bases had no gene match. This CDR3 has 16 residues. CDR3 sequence reads: CASSMGLAGLNNEQFF. The CDR3, as DNA: TGTGCCAGTAGTATGGGACTAGCGGGTCTAAATAATGAGCAGTTCTTC.

The V call is TRBV4-2, the J call TRBJ2-7, with D uncertain. CDR3 length: 16 residues. V gave up 3 bases and J gave up 0 bases, with 15 bases separating them. Germline-derived CDR1 and CDR2 are LGHNA and YNFKEQ. The CDR3 sequence: CASSHSTEYSSYEQYF. In DNA form, the CDR3 reads TGTGCCAGCAGCCACTCGACTGAGTATAGCTCCTACGAGCAGTACTTC.

The V call is TRBV5-1, the J call TRBJ2-1; 7 bases line up with TRBD1. CDR3 size: 12 residues. V lost 4 bases, J lost 11 bases, and 6 bases stayed unmatched. Germline CDR1 reads SGHRS; CDR2 reads YFSETQ. The CDR3 region is CASSQDRIKQFF. DNA for the CDR3: TGCGCCAGCAGCCAGGACAGGATTAAGCAGTTCTTC.

The chain employs TRBV2 and TRBJ2-7; perhaps TRBD1 as D (5 bases). V gave up 6 bases and J gave up 3 bases, with 6 bases separating them. Germline V gives CDR1 SNHLY, CDR2 FYNNEI. The CDR3 contains 11 residues. CDR3 loop: CASRQVYEQYF. The CDR3 DNA reads TGTGCCAGCAGACAGGTCTACGAGCAGTACTTC.

V usage is TRBV7-9 and J usage is TRBJ1-1; the D is unclear. The V and J ends lost 2 bases and 2 bases respectively, with 9 bases between them. The CDR3 runs to 14 residues. Germline values: CDR1 SEHNR, CDR2 FQNEAQ (reference sequence). For the CDR3, the DNA is TGTGCCAGCAGCTTACACAGAGATAACACTGAAGCTTTCTTT. Encoded protein: CASSLHRDNTEAFF.

The rearrangement joins TRBV30 to TRBJ1-6, with unresolved D. V lost 5 bases and J lost 10, with 3 bases in between. This CDR3 spans 9 amino acids. Germline CDR1 GTSNPN, CDR2 SVGIG (reference sequence). In nucleotides, the CDR3 is TGTGCCTGGCGGTCACCCCTCCACTTT. Residues: CAWRSPLHF. The full variable domain, with the rest looked up from reference TRBV30 and TRBJ1-6, is SQTIHQWPATLVQPVGSPLSLECTVEGTSNPNLYWYRQAAGRGLQLLFYSVGIGQISSEVPQNLSASRPQDRQFILSSKKLLLSDSGFYLCAWRSPLHFGNGTRLTVT.

This clone turned up a few times. The rearrangement links TRBV19 to TRBJ1-1; D ambiguous. CDR1 LNHDA and CDR2 SQIVND come from the germline V gene (reference sequence). This CDR3 region has 13 residues. V was trimmed by 7 bases and J by 1 base, leaving 10 bases between them. CDR3 amino acids: CASTPLENTEAFF. As DNA, the CDR3 is TGTGCCAGTACTCCACTAGAGAACACTGAAGCTTTCTTT.

The V gene is TRBV19, the J gene TRBJ1-5; possible D gene TRBD1, 5 bases. Trimming removed 3 bases from V and 9 bases from J, with 21 bases in between. The CDR3 contains 16 residues. Germline values: CDR1 LNHDA, CDR2 SQIVND (reference sequence). CDR3 in amino acids: CASSILQRTDNWPQHF. Here the CDR3 DNA reads TGTGCCAGTAGTATCCTCCAAAGGACGGACAATTGGCCCCAGCATTTT.

The V and J genes are TRBV5-6 and TRBJ1-5, with D possibly being TRBD1 (5 bases). CDR3 size: 15 residues. The V gene's germline CDR1 is SGHDT and CDR2 YYEEEE. Between the trimmed V and J ends, which lost 4 bases and 3 bases, there was a span of 14 bases. CDR3 protein: CASSQEGRYNQPQHF. CDR3 nucleotides: TGTGCCAGCAGCCAGGAGGGACGGTACAATCAGCCCCAGCATTTT.

This sequence joins TRBV5-1 and TRBJ2-7; no clear D gene. Trimming removed 8 bases at V and 2 bases at J, with 8 bases between. The CDR3 spans 11 residues. Germline CDR1 reads SGHRS; CDR2 reads YFSETQ. The CDR3 DNA reads TGCGCCAGATCGGGTACCTACGAGCAGTACTTC. Amino acid sequence: CARSGTYEQYF.

This chain links TRBV5-1 with TRBJ2-5; D is possibly TRBD1 (6 bases). The V end lost 4 bases, the J end lost 2 bases, and 21 bases lay between the germline ends. The germline V gene has CDR1 SGHRS and CDR2 YFSETQ. This CDR3 region has 17 residues. The CDR3 sequence is CASSTPRAGTPQETQYF. The CDR3 DNA reads as TGCGCCAGCAGCACCCCCCGCGCCGGGACACCTCAAGAGACCCAGTACTTC.

The V and J genes are TRBV9 and TRBJ2-3, with D tentatively TRBD2 (5 bases). The germline V gene has CDR1 SGDLS and CDR2 YYNGEE. The CDR3 length is 14 residues. With 4 bases removed from V and 0 bases from J, the gap between germline ends came to 9 bases. This CDR3 reads CASSIRLSTDTQYF. Written as DNA, the CDR3 is TGTGCCAGCAGCATCCGACTAAGCACAGATACGCAGTATTTT.